The 22 T cell receptor beta chains below come from one sample, sequenced in a study of metastatic and nonmetastatic thyroid tumors. Among the patients, none had received any treatment before thyroid surgery. Via MiXCR, TCRdb re-called the PCR reads. The sample holds several thousand clones; over 30% are singletons and the top ten take 24%. Sequenced: adjacent normal tissue. Source of these receptors: a female donor with papillary thyroid cancer or a benign thyroid nodule (not recorded which). Some clones in this sample may be carry-over from other donors' samples.

Judged by abundance, this clone is medium-sized. This rearrangement joins TRBV9 to TRBJ1-6; 8 bases fit TRBD1. In germline, CDR1 is SGDLS, CDR2 YYNGEE. V shed 0 bases, J shed 8 bases, and the junction held 4 bases outside the gene matches. This CDR3 is 15 amino acids long. The CDR3, as DNA: TGTGCCAGCAGCGTAGGGGGGGACAGGCATTCACCCCTCCACTTT. Translating it yields CASSVGGDRHSPLHF.

This clone has more than one count but fewer than ten. Other DNA sequences within the sample encode an identical CDR3. In DNA, the CDR3 is TGTGCCAGCAGTTACTACCAGGGGGCGACCTACGAGCAGTACTTC. Protein: CASSYYQGATYEQYF. This chain connects TRBV6-2 or TRBV6-3 to TRBJ2-7, with 8 bases aligning to TRBD1. This CDR3 contains 15 residues. CDR1 and CDR2 (germline): MNHEY, SVGEGT. The trim removed 1 base at V and 2 bases at J, leaving 4 bases unmatched.

The rearrangement joins TRBV6-5 to TRBJ2-7, with 11 positions matching TRBD2. The CDR3 loop spans 15 amino acids. Germline values: CDR1 MNHEY, CDR2 SVGAGI. V lost 0 bases to trimming and J lost 3 bases; unmatched junction nucleotides: 1. The CDR3 DNA reads TGTGCCAGCAGTTACTCGACTAGCGGGAACTACGAGCAGTACTTC. This codes for CASSYSTSGNYEQYF.

By sample share, this clone is large. The chain links TRBV28 to TRBJ1-2, with D tentatively TRBD1 (6 bases). Germline CDR1 reads MDHEN; CDR2 reads SYDVKM. The CDR3 consists of 12 residues. Trimming shortened V by 3 bases and J by 8 bases, and 10 bases separated the two germline ends. CDR3 sequence reads: CASSFRTVGYTF. The CDR3 region has the DNA TGTGCCAGCAGTTTTAGGACAGTGGGCTACACCTTC.

In its sample, this clone was seen once. V and J are TRBV5-1 and TRBJ2-7; 8 nucleotides match TRBD2. Losses at the gene ends were 3 bases for V and 0 bases for J; bases not matched to a gene: 8. The germline V gene has CDR1 SGHRS and CDR2 YFSETQ. The CDR3 is 16 residues long. CDR3 protein: CASSWGSGASSYEQYF. For the CDR3, the DNA is TGCGCCAGCAGCTGGGGTAGCGGGGCGAGCTCCTACGAGCAGTACTTC.

The table lists this clone with a few counts. The rearrangement joins TRBV28 to TRBJ2-2; the D gene is possibly TRBD2 (5 bases). V gave up 7 bases and J gave up 13 bases, with 19 bases separating them. The CDR3 spans 13 residues. CDR1 is MDHEN, CDR2 SYDVKM, per germline. The CDR3 spells CASTLARGLGLFF. As DNA, the CDR3 is TGTGCCAGCACATTAGCTCGAGGACTGGGGCTGTTTTTT. Full variable domain (rest looked up from reference TRBV28 and TRBJ2-2): DVKVTQSSRYLVKRTGEKVFLECVQDMDHENMFWYRQDPGLGLRLIYFSYDVKMKEKGDIPEGYSVSREKKERFSLILESASTNQTSMYLCASTLARGLGLFFGEGSRLTVL.

J is TRBJ2-3 and V is TRBV7-2; D is unclear. V was pared by 5 bases and J by 0 bases, with 3 bases between. Germline CDR1 and CDR2: SGHTA and FQGNSA. The CDR3 length is 12 residues. CDR3 DNA: TGTGCCAGCAGCCAAAGCACAGATACGCAGTATTTT. It codes for CASSQSTDTQYF.

This sequence joins TRBV7-2 and TRBJ2-5; 9 bases are shared with TRBD1. V gave up 4 bases and J gave up 2 bases; unmatched junction bases: 11. CDR3 length: 17 amino acids. CDR1 and CDR2 from the germline V gene are SGHTA and FQGNSA. The CDR3 loop reads CASSSYPTGGWQETQYF. In DNA form, the CDR3 reads TGTGCCAGCAGCTCATATCCCACAGGGGGCTGGCAAGAGACCCAGTACTTC.

This chain joins TRBV6-2 or TRBV6-3 and TRBJ2-7, with D unresolved. CDR3 length: 13 amino acids. The germline gives CDR1 MNHEY, CDR2 SVGEGT. V was trimmed by 2 bases and J by 3 bases, leaving 8 bases between them. The CDR3 sequence is CASSYGVLYEQYF. As DNA, the CDR3 is TGTGCCAGCAGTTACGGGGTCCTCTACGAGCAGTACTTC.

The chain carries TRBV4-3 and TRBJ1-3, with 7 bases matching TRBD1. V dropped 5 bases and J dropped 4; count of bases not matched to a gene: 8. The CDR3 has 15 amino acids. Germline V lookup: CDR1 LGHNA, CDR2 YSLEER. The CDR3, as DNA: TGCGCCAGCAGCTCCGAAGACAGGGCCGGAAACACCATATATTTT. Translating it yields CASSSEDRAGNTIYF.

Points on this clone: Without the conserved terminal phenylalanine or tryptophan, this CDR3 likely stems from a read error. The V and J genes are TRBV5-1 and TRBJ2-7, with TRBD1 as a possible D gene (5 bases). The CDR3 is made up of 14 amino acids. Germline CDR1 SGHRS, CDR2 YFSETQ. The ends were cut back, 0 bases at V and 6 bases at J, with 13 bases in the middle. CDR3 nucleotides: TGCGCCAGCAGCTTGGTCAGGGTGGAAAGCGAGCAGTACCTC. Amino acids: CASSLVRVESEQYL.

V and J are TRBV2 and TRBJ1-4, with no clear D. V lost 10 bases to trimming and J lost 4 bases, with 7 bases between them. This CDR3 contains 11 residues. Germline V CDR1 and CDR2: SNHLY, FYNNEI. The CDR3 DNA follows: TGTGCCACTTGGTATAATGAAAAACTGTTTTTT. It codes for CATWYNEKLFF.

This clone was seen a few times. V gene TRBV27 combines with J gene TRBJ1-1; D is ambiguous. The CDR3 sequence is 13 residues long. Deletions cut 5 bases from V and 1 base from J, with 8 bases between. The germline gives CDR1 MNHEY, CDR2 SMNVEV (reference sequence). The CDR3 DNA reads as TGTGCCAGCAGTCTCCTTTGGAACACTGAAGCTTTCTTT. Encoded protein: CASSLLWNTEAFF.

As concerns this clone: Sequence at one end of the junction differs from germline and may be a read error. The chain joins TRBV5-1 to TRBJ2-1; no firm D call. The CDR3 is made up of 12 amino acids. Germline loops: CDR1 SGHRS, CDR2 YFSETQ. This CDR3 reads CASSPPYIEQFF. In nucleotides, the CDR3 is TGCGCCAGCAGCCCTCCATACATTGAGCAGTTCTTC. Variable domain in full (rest from reference TRBV5-1 and TRBJ2-1): KAGVTQTPRYLIKTRGQQVTLSCSPISGHRSVSWYQQTPGQGLQFLFEYFSETQRNKGNFPGRFSGRQFSNSRSEMNVSTLELGDSALYLCASSPPYIEQFFGPGTRLTVL.

This clone was detected a few times. This sequence joins TRBV6-1 and TRBJ2-3; no reliable D call. V was cut by 7 bases and J by 6 bases, with 8 bases left in between. Germline lookup yields CDR1 MNHNS and CDR2 SASEGT. This CDR3 contains 11 residues. This CDR3 is CASTLGDTQYF. Written as DNA, the CDR3 is TGTGCCAGCACCCTTGGGGATACGCAGTATTTT.

This clone occurred many times. The V call is TRBV4-3, the J call TRBJ2-1; D gene ambiguous. The CDR3 is 17 amino acids. With 0 bases removed from V and 3 bases from J, the gap between germline ends came to 15 bases. Germline lookup yields CDR1 LGHNA and CDR2 YSLEER. CDR3 nucleotide sequence: TGCGCCAGCAGCCAAGATGGCACCGGACGCTTCTACAATGAGCAGTTCTTC. As protein: CASSQDGTGRFYNEQFF.

The CDR3 DNA reads TGTGCCAGCAGCTTAGACATGGGTATTAACGAGCAGTACGTC. This codes for CASSLDMGINEQYV. J is TRBJ2-7 and V is TRBV7-2, with D hard to call. This CDR3 is 14 amino acids long. Germline CDR1 SGHTA, CDR2 FQGNSA. Trimming took off 1 base at V and 5 bases at J, with 12 bases between the two ends.

To note about this clone: At one end, the junction sequence differs from germline, possibly due to a read error. The chain combines TRBV28 with TRBJ1-1, with 7 bases identical to TRBD1. Germline loops: CDR1 MDHEN, CDR2 SYDVKM. The CDR3 contains 17 residues. CDR3 protein: CASSELGTVVLNNEACF. DNA for the CDR3: TGTGCCAGCAGTGAACTCGGGACAGTGGTGTTGAATAATGAAGCTTGCTTT.

The DNA for the CDR3 is TGTGCCAGCATTTTCAGCGGGGCGGGTGCCGAGCAGTACTTC. It translates to CASIFSGAGAEQYF. This chain connects TRBV6-2 or TRBV6-3 to TRBJ2-7; the match to TRBD2 covers 7 bases. Germline assignment: CDR1 MNHEY and CDR2 SVGEGT. V gave up 7 bases and J gave up 6 bases; unmatched junction bases: 12. The CDR3 runs 14 residues.

The J gene is TRBJ2-7, the V gene TRBV28, with D unresolved. The CDR3 length is 15 residues. Germline CDR1 MDHEN, CDR2 SYDVKM. The V end lost 5 bases, the J end lost 4 bases, and 18 bases lay between the germline ends. Here the CDR3 reads CASSKCWSGSYEQYF. The CDR3, as DNA: TGTGCCAGCAGTAAGTGCTGGAGTGGATCTTACGAGCAGTACTTC. Supplemented by reference TRBV28 and TRBJ2-7, the full variable domain reads DVKVTQSSRYLVKRTGEKVFLECVQDMDHENMFWYRQDPGLGLRLIYFSYDVKMKEKGDIPEGYSVSREKKERFSLILESASTNQTSMYLCASSKCWSGSYEQYFGPGTRLTVT.

This chain joins TRBV24-1 and TRBJ2-1, with D maybe TRBD2 (6 bases). Germline values: CDR1 KGHDR, CDR2 SFDVKD. V was clipped by 0 bases and J by 3 bases, with 11 bases between them. The CDR3 runs 16 residues. This CDR3 is CATSDLSGSSYNEQFF. In DNA, the CDR3 is TGTGCCACCAGTGATTTGTCCGGGAGTAGCTACAATGAGCAGTTCTTC.

The rearrangement uses TRBV28 and TRBJ1-2, with D possibly being TRBD1 (5 bases). This CDR3 has 13 residues. V was trimmed by 5 bases and J by 7 bases, leaving 14 bases between them. Per the germline V gene, CDR1 is MDHEN and CDR2 is SYDVKM. Here the CDR3 DNA reads TGTGCCAGCAGTAGAGGCATCCAGGGTGGCTACACCTTC. Its translation: CASSRGIQGGYTF.